This T cell receptor beta chain was found in a study of early stage breast cancer tumors. The wider study: ER+/PR+/HER2- status applied to twelve of 16 invasive breast tumors. Average read coverage per sample was approximately 9.4-fold. Study outcomes and limitations: Compared with adjacent normal breast tissue, tumors showed 2 to 3-fold greater T cell density and higher clonality. Unsorted bulk genomic DNA sequencing lacked pairing and functional marker data.

Sequencing was performed with immunoSEQ multiplex PCR; in TCRdb, only in-frame clones are kept and a portion is missing. The sample has 39,000 or so clones, about 78% seen once. For this clone: Its antigen is not identified.

Germline CDR1 SGDLS, CDR2 YYNGEE. V lost 0 bases and J lost 5, with 11 bases in between. The CDR3 loop spans 15 amino acids. The sample taken for sequencing was blood. This sequence joins TRBV9 and TRBJ1-4, with D perhaps TRBD1 (5 bases). This TCR came from a person in their fifties with breast cancer. The DNA of the CDR3 is TGTGCCAGCAGCGTAGACCCCAGGGAAAATGAAAAACTGTTTTTT. Its protein is CASSVDPRENEKLFF.